This TCR beta chain was sequenced during a study of CD4 T cells in relation to SARS-CoV-2 and coronaviruses. On the study more broadly: A couple of subjects were Hispanic; patients were 8 males and a few females.

On this clone: Its antigen is currently unknown.

The table came from immunoSEQ multiplex PCR; TCRdb's copy has only in-frame clones and leaves some out. The sample holds tens of thousands of clones, over 75% seen once. In germline, CDR1 is LGHDT, CDR2 YNNKEL (reference sequence). This CDR3 has 14 residues. Losses at the gene ends were 5 bases for V and 2 bases for J; bases not matched to a gene: 2. V and J are TRBV3-1 (or the pseudogene TRBV3-2) and TRBJ2-7; 11 bases are shared with TRBD2. The sample consisted of memory CD4+ T cells from PBMCs, cultured in vitro. The clonotype originates from an adult with COVID-19. The CDR3 here is CASSVAGGPYEQYF. The CDR3 DNA reads TGTGCCAGCAGCGTAGCGGGAGGGCCCTACGAGCAGTACTTC.